One TCR beta chain is described in this entry. Its antigen is unknown. Base-call qualities are not available, and no considerably larger clone is one nucleotide away. The data belong to a study of blood T cell repertoires in COVID-19 (dated by TCRdb to 2018 to 2021). For context, the study as a whole: The collaborator samples originated in the United States, Italy and Spain and spanned the acute and convalescent phases of COVID-19. The prospective study material was composed of cDNA or gDNA derived from T cells, B-cell-depleted T cells, or PBMCs. The dataset comprised deeply sampled blood TCRbeta repertoires from subjects exposed to, actively infected with, or recovered from COVID-19. The repertoires were released in a freely available public database intended as a resource for research on the immune response to SARS-CoV-2. Samples came from the ongoing ImmuneRACE study (first 160 participants) plus 1,254 subjects from 6 global collaborators. Sample metadata almost always included a de-identified subject ID, COVID-19 status, age in years and sex. Where available, HLA class I and class II types were obtained from metadata supplied by the sample provider rather than from assay-based typing. What the authors observed across the whole study: Clinical and demographic metadata were provided uncurated, with the amount varying by source and participant.

The immunoSEQ Assay, a bias-controlled multiplex PCR, was used to amplify TCRbeta CDR3 regions from genomic DNA. The original methods were these. Nucleated cell counts per sample were estimated from amplification of reference gene primers within the assay. To quantify the absolute abundance of each unique TCRbeta CDR3 rearrangement, sequence reads were collapsed and filtered. Productive Simpson clonality was computed per sample as the square root of Simpson's diversity index over productive rearrangements. Here the immuneACCESS table is served through TCRdb, limited to in-frame sequences with V and J called. Missing clones are a known gap in these copies; in checked studies unresolved V genes cover under half, and the rest lacks a known reason. That table is the source of V, J and clone size, and D and trimming were worked out from the DNA. The sample data list 350,000 to 400,000 clones, and roughly 89% of these were observed just once. Jointly, the top ten make up 5% to 8.5% of the sample.

Whole blood was collected in K2EDTA tubes by collaborating institutions according to the institutions' own protocols. Collaborator samples were shipped for TCRbeta analysis as frozen whole blood, isolated PBMCs, or DNA extracted from either sample type. The sample comprised peripheral blood. The TCR originated in a young man with active or convalescent COVID-19.

Here the CDR3 is given as CASSNSGSTDTQYF. The bases read TGTGCCAGCAGTAATAGCGGTAGCACAGATACGCAGTATTTT. The chain links TRBV6-2 or TRBV6-3 with TRBJ2-3; perhaps TRBD2 is the D gene, with 6 bases matching. CDR1 and CDR2 were assigned from the germline V gene as MNHEY and SVGEGT. Its CDR3 holds 14 amino acids, cysteine through phenylalanine. Only the CDR3 DNA is retained, 42 bases long and in frame from the first base. V sheds 5 bases and J sheds 0 bases, leaving 9 bases between their ends.